This T cell receptor beta chain was obtained from a study of blood T cells in healthy people across ages. Then a second PCR, running about 7 to 11 cycles, was carried out with a sample-barcoded 5' primer and a J-beta primer mix. TCRdb reprocessed the 5' RACE reads via MiXCR and lists one record per CDR3 protein. The data hold approximately 820,000 distinct CDR3 sequences, with around 42% observed a single time. Overall study results and limits: Long-lived donors had more naive CD4+ cells and higher diversity than aged donors.

Concerning this clonotype itself: What it binds is not known.

The CDR3 has 12 residues. V lost 6 bases to trimming and J lost 11 bases; unmatched junction nucleotides: 7. CDR1 is SNHLY and CDR2 is FYNNEI in the germline V gene. This sequence was found in a man aged 55 to 70 in good health. Sequenced: blood. The chain carries TRBV2 and TRBJ2-1; TRBD1 matches 7 bases. The CDR3 DNA follows: TGTGCCAGCAGGGGACAGCGTGATAAGCAGTTCTTC. Protein: CASRGQRDKQFF.